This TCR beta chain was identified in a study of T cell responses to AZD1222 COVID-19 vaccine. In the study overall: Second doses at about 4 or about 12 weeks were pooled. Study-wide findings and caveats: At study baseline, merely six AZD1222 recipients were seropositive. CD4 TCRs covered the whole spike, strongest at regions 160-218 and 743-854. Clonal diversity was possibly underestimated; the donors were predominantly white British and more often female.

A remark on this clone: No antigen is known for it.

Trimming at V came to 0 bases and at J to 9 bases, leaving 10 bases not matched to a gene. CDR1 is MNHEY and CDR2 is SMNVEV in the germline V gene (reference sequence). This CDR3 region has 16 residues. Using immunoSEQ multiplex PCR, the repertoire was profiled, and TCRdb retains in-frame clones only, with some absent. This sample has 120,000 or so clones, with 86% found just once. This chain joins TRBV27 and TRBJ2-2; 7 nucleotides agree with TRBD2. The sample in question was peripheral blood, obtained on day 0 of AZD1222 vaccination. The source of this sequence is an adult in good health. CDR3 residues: CASSLSQDGRGRELFF. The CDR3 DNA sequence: TGTGCCAGCAGTTTATCGCAGGACGGGCGGGGGAGGGAGCTGTTTTTT.